A single sample is the source of the 29 T cell receptor beta chains below, sequenced in a study of blood T cells in healthy people across ages. A J-beta primer mix and a sample-barcoded 5' primer were used in a second PCR of about 7 to 12 cycles. TCRdb redid the calling of the 5' RACE reads with MiXCR, one entry per CDR3 protein. The data show hundreds of thousands of distinct CDR3 sequences, with around 45% seen just once and about a third held by the top ten. Sequences were obtained from blood. Source of these receptors: a woman aged 55-69 years in good health.

For the CDR3, the DNA is TGTGCCAGCAGTCCCTATCAAGGGACTAGCTCCTACGAGCAGTACTTC. Translating it yields CASSPYQGTSSYEQYF. The chain links TRBV12-3 or TRBV12-4 to TRBJ2-7; 8 positions agree with TRBD2. V trimming: 5 bases; J trimming: 0 bases; junction bases outside the gene matches: 9. The CDR3 runs 16 residues.

The sample holds a few counts of this clonotype. CDR3 nucleotide sequence: TGTGCCACCAGCAGAGATATTCCGCCAGCCTACGAGCAGTACTTC. Protein sequence: CATSRDIPPAYEQYF. The J gene is TRBJ2-7, the V gene TRBV15; no definite D call. Trimming shortened V by 0 bases and J by 2 bases, and 11 bases separated the two germline ends. The CDR3 length is 15 residues. Germline assignment: CDR1 LNHNV and CDR2 YYDKDF (reference sequence).

About this clonotype itself: A much larger clonotype is one base distant, so this may be a read error. The chain links TRBV4-2 to TRBJ2-3; a weak D match, TRBD2 (6 bases). V was shortened by 3 bases and J by 2 bases, with 18 bases between the two germline ends. CDR3 length equals 17 residues. CDR1 is LGHNA and CDR2 is YNFKEQ in the germline V gene. The CDR3 nucleotides read TGTGCCAGCAGCCATGATGAGGAGAGGAGGGCCACAGATACGCAGTATTTT. It is translated as CASSHDEERRATDTQYF.

This clonotype was observed a few times. V and J are TRBV7-2 and TRBJ2-3; D remains ambiguous. Trimming cost V 4 bases and J 9 bases, with 17 bases left between them. CDR1 is SGHTA and CDR2 is FQGNSA in the germline V gene. CDR3 length: 14 amino acids. CDR3 coding DNA: TGTGCCAGCAGCTCGACTTCTACCGTGGGAACGCAGTATTTT. It is translated as CASSSTSTVGTQYF.

The gene calls are TRBV6-6 and TRBJ2-2; 9 nucleotides line up with TRBD1. This CDR3 spans 15 amino acids. Losses at the gene ends were 5 bases for V and 3 bases for J; bases not matched to a gene: 4. The germline V gene has CDR1 MNHNY and CDR2 SVGAGI (reference sequence). Here the CDR3 DNA reads TGTGCCAGCAGTCCGACAGGGGGGGACACCGGGGAGCTGTTTTTT. Protein: CASSPTGGDTGELFF.

V is TRBV20-1 and J is TRBJ2-3; possibly TRBD2 for D (5 bases). There are 14 residues in the CDR3. The germline CDR1 and CDR2 sequences are DFQATT and SNEGSKA (reference sequence). V lost 0 bases to trimming and J lost 0 bases, with 7 bases between them. The CDR3 DNA follows: TGCAGTGCTAGAGACGGCGGGAGCACAGATACGCAGTATTTT. The encoded protein is CSARDGGSTDTQYF.

In regard to this clonotype: A single base separates this from a much larger clone, so it may be a read error. The rearrangement joins TRBV30 to TRBJ2-7; the D is unclear. With 0 bases removed from V and 4 bases from J, the gap between germline ends came to 1 base. The CDR3 spans 10 residues. Germline V gene data show CDR1 as GTSNPN and CDR2 as SVGIG (reference sequence). In nucleotides, the CDR3 is TGTGCCTGGAGTGTATACGAGCAGTACTTC. Amino acid sequence: CAWSVYEQYF. The whole variable domain, filled in from reference TRBV30 and TRBJ2-7, reads SQTIHQWPATLVQPVGSPLSLECTVEGTSNPNLYWYRQAAGRGLQLLFYSVGIGQISSEVPQNLSASRPQDRQFILSSKKLLLSDSGFYLCAWSVYEQYFGPGTRLTVT.

The chain couples TRBV7-2 to TRBJ2-1; 7 positions match TRBD2. Germline V gives CDR1 SGHTA, CDR2 FQGNSA. Germline trimming cut 5 bases from V and 3 bases from J; bases unmatched to any gene: 4. The CDR3 extends over 14 amino acids. The CDR3 sequence is CASSRGTNYNEQFF. The DNA of the CDR3 is TGTGCCAGCAGCCGAGGGACTAACTACAATGAGCAGTTCTTC.

The chain combines TRBV28 with TRBJ2-7; D ambiguous. The CDR3 is 15 residues long. Trimming took 4 bases from V and 2 from J, leaving 15 bases between them. Germline CDR1 MDHEN, CDR2 SYDVKM. The CDR3 reads CASSSSPTLTYEQYF. The CDR3 nucleotides read TGTGCCAGCAGTTCCTCCCCTACCCTAACCTACGAGCAGTACTTC.

The gene calls are TRBV19 and TRBJ2-1; D may be TRBD1 (5 bases). The CDR3 length is 11 residues. V gave up 6 bases and J gave up 9 bases, with 9 bases separating them. Germline assignment: CDR1 LNHDA and CDR2 SQIVND (reference sequence). The CDR3 here is CASSTGPEQFF. For the CDR3, the DNA is TGTGCCAGTAGCACAGGACCTGAGCAGTTCTTC.

V gene TRBV7-2 combines with J gene TRBJ2-7; the D is unclear. Between the trimmed V and J ends, which lost 3 bases and 2 bases, there was a span of 11 bases. The CDR3 has 14 residues. CDR1 is SGHTA and CDR2 is FQGNSA in the germline V gene. CDR3 DNA: TGTGCCAGCAGCTTTGGACCAGGTCCCTACGAGCAGTACTTC. Its translation is CASSFGPGPYEQYF.

The chain uses TRBV9 and TRBJ1-5, with 8 bases matching TRBD1. V lost 4 bases and J lost 7; bases outside the gene matches: 10. The CDR3 loop spans 15 amino acids. Germline CDR1 SGDLS, CDR2 YYNGEE. CDR3 nucleotide sequence: TGTGCCAGCAGCACCGGGACAGGCTCTGTCCAGCCCCAGCATTTT. It specifies CASSTGTGSVQPQHF.

In this sample, this clonotype turned up a few times. The genes are TRBV29-1 and TRBJ2-3; unclear D gene. The germline V gene encodes CDR1 SQVTM and CDR2 ANQGSEA. The CDR3 is 15 residues long. V was shortened by 3 bases and J by 0 bases, with 13 bases between the two germline ends. CDR3 in amino acids: CSVERGMVSTDTQYF. The CDR3 DNA sequence: TGCAGCGTTGAGAGAGGCATGGTCAGCACAGATACGCAGTATTTT.

A single count supports this clonotype. V and J are TRBV6-1 and TRBJ2-1; TRBD2 matches at 11 bases. CDR3 length: 17 residues. V was clipped by 5 bases and J by 3 bases; unmatched bases: 9. Germline CDR1 and CDR2: MNHNS and SASEGT. The CDR3 protein is CASSTATGTSGYNEQFF. Written as DNA, the CDR3 is TGTGCCAGCAGTACGGCGACGGGGACTAGCGGCTACAATGAGCAGTTCTTC.

The chain uses TRBV28 and TRBJ1-5; weak D call: TRBD1 (6 bases). Germline V lookup: CDR1 MDHEN, CDR2 SYDVKM. CDR3 size: 13 residues. The V and J ends lost 7 bases and 5 bases respectively, with 12 bases between them. CDR3 coding DNA: TGTGCCAGCAACCCACAGGGCTATCAGCCCCAGCATTTT. Translation gives CASNPQGYQPQHF.

This rearrangement joins TRBV6-5 to TRBJ2-1, with 9 bases lining up with TRBD1. The CDR3 is 16 residues long. Germline V gives CDR1 MNHEY, CDR2 SVGAGI. Trimming cost V 0 bases and J 7 bases; bases outside gene matches: 7. CDR3 in amino acids: CASSYSSGTGRNEQFF. The CDR3 region has the DNA TGTGCCAGCAGTTACTCCTCCGGGACAGGGAGGAATGAGCAGTTCTTC.

This clonotype has only one observation. The chain couples TRBV28 to TRBJ1-2; 8 nucleotides align to TRBD1. V gave up 1 base and J gave up 3 bases; unmatched junction bases: 10. The germline CDR1 and CDR2 sequences are MDHEN and SYDVKM. The CDR3 covers 17 residues. The CDR3 DNA follows: TGTGCCAGCAGTTTATTTTGGCAGGGGGCGTCGGACTATGGCTACACCTTC. As protein: CASSLFWQGASDYGYTF.

This clonotype was detected ten times or more. The gene calls are TRBV20-1 and TRBJ1-1; D remains unclear. Looked up from germline, CDR1 is DFQATT and CDR2 is SNEGSKA (reference sequence). The CDR3 length is 12 residues. Trimming took 7 bases from V and 0 from J, leaving 9 bases between them. CDR3 DNA: TGCAGTGTAAGGGTGATGAACACTGAAGCTTTCTTT. It yields the protein CSVRVMNTEAFF.

This chain connects TRBV4-2 to TRBJ2-2; TRBD2 matches 10 bases. The trim removed 0 bases at V and 0 bases at J, leaving 7 bases unmatched. The CDR3 contains 19 residues. Germline CDR1 and CDR2: LGHNA and YNFKEQ. The CDR3 DNA reads as TGTGCCAGCAGCCAAGATCTCGTACTAGCGGGAACGAACACCGGGGAGCTGTTTTTT. Its protein product is CASSQDLVLAGTNTGELFF.

V usage is TRBV6-5 and J usage is TRBJ2-1; D is possibly TRBD1 (6 bases). The CDR3 has 13 amino acids. The V gene's germline CDR1 is MNHEY and CDR2 SVGAGI. The V gene lost 0 bases and the J gene lost 6 bases, with 6 bases spanning the gap. The CDR3 DNA reads TGTGCCAGCAGTTACTCACAGGGCAATGAGCAGTTCTTC. Translating gives CASSYSQGNEQFF.

This rearrangement joins TRBV6-2 or TRBV6-3 to TRBJ2-7; D gene uncertain. The CDR3 runs to 14 residues. CDR1 and CDR2 (germline): MNHEY, SVGEGT. V gave up 5 bases and J gave up 2 bases, with 13 bases separating them. This CDR3 reads CASSRGATPYEQYF. CDR3 DNA sequence: TGTGCCAGCAGTAGAGGAGCTACCCCCTACGAGCAGTACTTC.

The CDR3 is CASSSTTSGGLSSYNEQYF. CDR3 sequence (DNA): TGTGCCAGCAGTTCTACGACTAGCGGGGGGCTTAGCTCCTACAATGAGCAGTACTTC. The V gene is TRBV6-5, the J gene TRBJ2-1; TRBD2 matches at 13 bases. The last part of the DNA fits TRBJ2-7 better; the J call may be wrong. Germline CDR1 MNHEY, CDR2 SVGAGI. This CDR3 comprises 19 residues.

This clonotype appeared a few times. V gene TRBV6-5 combines with J gene TRBJ2-3; tentatively, D is TRBD2 (5 bases). The CDR3 runs 16 residues. Germline V gene data show CDR1 as MNHEY and CDR2 as SVGAGI. Between the trimmed V and J ends, which lost 6 bases and 5 bases, there was a span of 21 bases. The CDR3 DNA reads as TGTGCCAGCAGACACCTAAGCGGCAGAGTGGGAGATACGCAGTATTTT. This gives the protein CASRHLSGRVGDTQYF.

The V call is TRBV6-5, the J call TRBJ1-2; D gene ambiguous. V lost 6 bases and J lost 4, with 12 bases in between. Germline V gene data show CDR1 as MNHEY and CDR2 as SVGAGI. The CDR3 is made up of 13 amino acids. The chain's CDR3 is CASRSVLTYGYTF. The DNA of the CDR3 is TGTGCCAGCAGGAGTGTATTGACCTATGGCTACACCTTC.

Worth noting for this clonotype: An end of the junction does not agree with germline; a read error may underlie this. The chain has TRBV18 and TRBJ2-3; no clear D gene. CDR1 is KGHSH, CDR2 LQKENI, per germline. CDR3 length: 13 amino acids. CDR3 in DNA: TGTGCCAGCGCACCAGCTACCACAGATACGCAGTATTTT. The encoded protein is CASAPATTDTQYF. The variable domain in full, with the rest retrieved from reference TRBV18 and TRBJ2-3, is NAGVMQNPRHLVRRRGQEARLRCSPMKGHSHVYWYRQLPEEGLKFMVYLQKENIIDESGMPKERFSAEFPKEGPSILRIQQVVRGDSAAYFCASAPATTDTQYFGPGTRLTVL.

This clonotype appeared a few times. This chain joins TRBV27 and TRBJ1-2, with TRBD1 as a possible D gene (5 bases). In germline, CDR1 is MNHEY, CDR2 SMNVEV (reference sequence). V shed 7 bases and J shed 8 bases, with 14 bases lying between them. This CDR3 has 12 residues. This chain's CDR3 is CASKATKGGYTF. CDR3 coding DNA: TGTGCCAGCAAAGCCACCAAGGGGGGCTACACCTTC.

This chain joins TRBV28 and TRBJ2-6; D is perhaps TRBD1 or TRBD2 (5 bases each). With 6 bases removed from V and 4 bases from J, the gap between germline ends came to 13 bases. CDR1 is MDHEN and CDR2 is SYDVKM in the germline V gene. The CDR3 is 15 residues long. The CDR3 DNA reads as TGTGCCAGCAGCCCTGAGGGGTCCGGGGCCAACGTCCTGACTTTC. It yields the protein CASSPEGSGANVLTF.

This chain links TRBV7-9 with TRBJ2-7; D possibly corresponds to TRBD2 (6 bases). Germline V gene sequence: CDR1 SEHNR, CDR2 FQNEAQ (reference sequence). The CDR3 length is 14 residues. The V end lost 3 bases, the J end lost 3 bases, and 12 bases lay between the germline ends. For the CDR3, the DNA is TGTGCCAGCAGCTTCGGGGGACTCGACTACGAGCAGTACTTC. Residues: CASSFGGLDYEQYF. The variable domain in full, with the rest retrieved from reference TRBV7-9 and TRBJ2-7, is DTGVSQNPRHKITKRGQNVTFRCDPISEHNRLYWYRQTLGQGPEFLTYFQNEAQLEKSRLLSDRFSAERPKGSFSTLEIQRTEQGDSAMYLCASSFGGLDYEQYFGPGTRLTVT.

This rearrangement joins TRBV18 to TRBJ2-3; D is undetermined. The CDR3 runs to 15 residues. V dropped 6 bases and J dropped 1 base, with 14 bases sitting between them. Germline V gives CDR1 KGHSH, CDR2 LQKENI. The CDR3, as DNA: TGTGCCAGCTCTCCGACCTTAGAAGGCACAGATACGCAGTATTTT. Translation gives CASSPTLEGTDTQYF.